The rows below give T cell receptor beta chains drawn from one sample of a study of blood T cells in healthy people across ages. TCRdb passed the 5' RACE reads through MiXCR, listing each CDR3 protein once. This table has roughly 1,500,000 distinct CDR3 sequences, around 36% appearing once. What was sequenced was blood. The receptors were gathered from a woman in her thirties in good health. The CDR3 runs from the conserved cysteine through the conserved F or W. D genes are given only for firm matches. Size values are once, few and many counts, or a class for expanded clones, and some rows have none.

CDR3 protein	CDR3 DNA	clone size	V gene	D gene	J gene
CASIPFVANYGYTF	TGTGCCAGCATCCCCTTCGTAGCTAACTATGGCTACACCTTC	NA	TRBV7-9	NA	TRBJ1-2
CSARAWDRGPQETQYF	TGCAGTGCTAGAGCTTGGGACAGGGGGCCCCAAGAGACCCAGTACTTC	NA	TRBV20-1	TRBD1	TRBJ2-5
CSAFRLAGAYEQYF	TGCAGTGCTTTCCGACTAGCGGGAGCCTACGAGCAGTACTTC	NA	TRBV20-1	TRBD2	TRBJ2-7
CASSQDRGPLLSQYF	TGTGCCAGCAGCCAAGATCGGGGACCCCTATTATCCCAGTACTTC	few	TRBV4-2	NA	TRBJ2-7
CASSSAGQGGYEQYF	TGTGCCAGCAGTTCTGCCGGGCAGGGTGGCTACGAGCAGTACTTC	few	TRBV12-3/TRBV12-4	NA	TRBJ2-7
CASSQDLAGGLQFF	TGTGCCAGCAGCCAAGACCTAGCGGGAGGTTTGCAGTTCTTC	few	TRBV3-1	TRBD2	TRBJ2-1
CASRQGSGGSTSTDTQYF	TGTGCCAGCAGGCAAGGTAGCGGGGGGTCGACTAGCACAGATACGCAGTATTTT	few	TRBV6-1	TRBD2	TRBJ2-3
CASSLGSGSKQYF	TGTGCCAGCAGCTTGGGGAGCGGGTCGAAGCAGTACTTC	NA	TRBV28	NA	TRBJ2-7
CSALRGPYEQYF	TGCAGTGCCTTAAGGGGCCCCTACGAGCAGTACTTC	many	TRBV20-1	NA	TRBJ2-7
CASRRPTPGGETQYF	TGTGCCAGCCGCCGACCTACTCCAGGAGGAGAGACCCAGTACTTC	few	TRBV28	NA	TRBJ2-5
CASSSGTSGSENIQYF	TGTGCCAGCAGTTCCGGGACTAGCGGGAGTGAAAACATTCAGTACTTC	few	TRBV12-3/TRBV12-4	TRBD2	TRBJ2-4
CASSFPSSGRRDTQYF	TGTGCCAGCAGCTTCCCAAGTAGCGGGAGGAGAGATACGCAGTATTTT	few	TRBV7-9	TRBD2	TRBJ2-3
CASSQESPQILAKNIQYF	TGTGCCAGCAGCCAAGAGTCCCCACAGATCTTAGCCAAAAACATTCAGTACTTC	few	TRBV4-2	NA	TRBJ2-4
CASSPQGVIMNTEAFF	TGTGCCAGCAGCCCACAGGGGGTTATCATGAACACTGAAGCTTTCTTT	NA	TRBV7-9	TRBD1	TRBJ1-1
CASSLDTGRETQYF	TGTGCCAGCAGTTTAGACACAGGGAGAGAGACCCAGTACTTC	NA	TRBV12-3/TRBV12-4	NA	TRBJ2-5
CASSPPLAGTTDTQYF	TGTGCCAGCAGCCCTCCCCTAGCGGGAACCACAGATACGCAGTATTTT	many	TRBV9	TRBD2	TRBJ2-3
CTSSLEVAGANVLTF	TGCACCAGCAGCTTGGAGGTCGCTGGGGCCAACGTCCTGACTTTC	once	TRBV5-1	NA	TRBJ2-6
CASSLLSGYNEQFF	TGTGCCAGCAGCTTATTATCAGGGTACAATGAGCAGTTCTTC	many	TRBV7-3	NA	TRBJ2-1
CASSTGLAGGAGADTQYF	TGCGCCAGCAGCACCGGACTAGCGGGAGGTGCTGGGGCAGATACGCAGTATTTT	NA	TRBV5-1	TRBD2	TRBJ2-3
CASSQRQYTQYF	TGTGCCAGCAGCCAACGACAGTATACGCAGTATTTT	few	TRBV16	NA	TRBJ2-3
CASSHPGRATEQFF	TGCGCCAGCAGCCATCCCGGGAGGGCTACTGAGCAGTTCTTC	NA	TRBV4-1	TRBD2	TRBJ2-1
CASSLGLAGGGADTQYF	TGTGCCAGCAGCTTGGGACTAGCGGGAGGAGGCGCAGATACGCAGTATTTT	few	TRBV7-9	TRBD2	TRBJ2-3
CASSPVAQPQHF	TGTGCCAGTAGTCCAGTGGCTCAGCCCCAGCATTTT	NA	TRBV19	NA	TRBJ1-5
CSAKAFADTQYF	TGCAGTGCTAAAGCTTTTGCAGATACGCAGTATTTT	few	TRBV20-1	NA	TRBJ2-3
CASSGLGQGGETQYF	TGTGCCAGCAGTGGCCTGGGACAGGGGGGTGAGACCCAGTACTTC	many	TRBV6-1	TRBD1	TRBJ2-5
CASSLGGRVNEQYF	TGCGCCAGCAGCTTGGGCGGGAGAGTAAACGAGCAGTACTTC	NA	TRBV5-1	TRBD2	TRBJ2-7
CASSLSTGRYEQYF	TGTGCCAGCAGTTTATCTACGGGACGCTACGAGCAGTACTTC	few	TRBV28	NA	TRBJ2-7
CASSRGRGDYGYTF	TGTGCCAGCAGCAGGGGGCGCGGGGACTATGGCTACACCTTC	NA	TRBV7-8	TRBD1	TRBJ1-2
CASNRASGGANEQFF	TGTGCCAGCAACCGGGCTAGCGGGGGGGCAAATGAGCAGTTCTTC	few	TRBV6-6	TRBD2	TRBJ2-1
CASSQIRVLDEQYF	TGCGCCAGCAGCCAAATTAGAGTTTTAGACGAGCAGTACTTC	few	TRBV4-1	NA	TRBJ2-7
CATSDFSTETQYF	TGTGCCACCAGTGATTTCTCGACCGAGACCCAGTACTTC	NA	TRBV24-1	NA	TRBJ2-5
CSAELAGVLDTQYF	TGCAGTGCCGAACTAGCGGGTGTATTGGATACGCAGTATTTT	NA	TRBV20-1	TRBD2	TRBJ2-3
CSVEGGPEDTQYF	TGCAGCGTTGAAGGAGGCCCCGAGGATACGCAGTATTTT	NA	TRBV29-1	NA	TRBJ2-3
CASSLPGLTQTEYGYTF	TGTGCCAGCAGCCTCCCGGGACTGACGCAAACGGAATATGGCTACACCTTC	NA	TRBV7-9	NA	TRBJ1-2
CASSLETSANTGELFF	TGTGCCAGCAGCTTAGAAACGTCAGCGAACACCGGGGAGCTGTTTTTT	NA	TRBV7-9	NA	TRBJ2-2
CASRAAGGNANEQFF	TGTGCCAGCAGGGCAGCGGGAGGCAACGCCAACGAGCAGTTCTTC	few	TRBV6-1	TRBD2	TRBJ2-1
CASSLVGETDGYTF	TGCGCCAGCAGCTTGGTAGGTGAGACAGATGGCTACACCTTC	few	TRBV5-1	NA	TRBJ1-2
CSANTGTGLNEQFF	TGCAGTGCCAACACCGGGACAGGTCTTAATGAGCAGTTCTTC	NA	TRBV20-1	TRBD1	TRBJ2-1
CASSVMGLAGPAGDTQYF	TGTGCCAGCAGCGTGATGGGGCTAGCGGGACCAGCGGGGGATACGCAGTATTTT	NA	TRBV3-1	TRBD2	TRBJ2-3
CASSLDRLQGNTIYF	TGTGCCAGCAGCTTAGATCGGTTGCAAGGAAACACCATATATTTT	NA	TRBV11-2	NA	TRBJ1-3
CASRQRAGGSYEQYF	TGCGCCAGCAGGCAGCGGGCAGGGGGATCCTACGAGCAGTACTTC	few	TRBV4-1	NA	TRBJ2-7
CSASGSSYGYTF	TGCAGTGCTAGTGGTTCATCATATGGCTACACCTTC	NA	TRBV20-1	NA	TRBJ1-2
CASSYSHLPYEQYF	TGTGCCAGCAGTTACTCACACCTCCCCTACGAGCAGTACTTC	many	TRBV6-6	NA	TRBJ2-7
CASLRGSNSYEQYF	TGTGCCAGCCTCCGGGGCTCGAACTCCTACGAGCAGTACTTC	few	TRBV2	NA	TRBJ2-7